These 26 T cell receptor beta chains share one sample of origin, sequenced in a study of OX40 agonist ivuxolimab in advanced cancers. Only in-frame clones appear in the TCRdb table, and some are missing; sequencing was by immunoSEQ multiplex PCR. The profile shows under 20,000 clones, nearly 85% of them singletons. The starting material was CD4+ or CD8+ T cells sorted from blood, obtained in a trial of the OX40 agonist ivuxolimab. The receptors derive from an adult with an advanced solid tumor such as melanoma, head and neck, liver or kidney cancer.

Points on this clone: One end of the junction fails to match germline, which may point to a read error. Other DNA sequences from this sample encode an identical CDR3 as well. The rearrangement joins TRBV7-9 to TRBJ1-1, with a possible D match to TRBD1 (5 bases). The CDR3 sequence is 18 residues long. Germline values: CDR1 SEHNR, CDR2 FQNEAQ (reference sequence). The CDR3 nucleotides read TGTGCCAGCAGCCCCGATCCGGGACGCCAGGGAGTGAACACTGAGGCTTTCTTT. This gives the protein CASSPDPGRQGVNTEAFF.

This clone was counted between two and nine times. The rearrangement uses TRBV11-1 and TRBJ2-7; D call uncertain. The germline gives CDR1 SGHAT, CDR2 FQDESV (reference sequence). V lost 5 bases to trimming and J lost 2 bases, with 7 bases between them. This CDR3 comprises 12 residues. CDR3 nucleotides: TGTGCCAGCAGCGATCTTACCTACGAGCAGTACTTC. It encodes CASSDLTYEQYF.

This sequence joins TRBV7-8 and TRBJ1-4; no firm D call. The CDR3 is made up of 14 amino acids. Trimming removed 1 base from V and 7 bases from J, with 10 bases in between. Germline V gives CDR1 SGHVS, CDR2 FQNEAQ. The CDR3 is CASSLGVRSEKLFF. In nucleotides, the CDR3 is TGTGCCAGCAGCTTAGGGGTTCGGAGTGAAAAACTGTTTTTT.

This clone was seen a few times. J is TRBJ1-5 and V is TRBV2, with TRBD1 matching over 7 bases. With V trimmed by 8 bases and J by 1 base, 8 bases remained unmatched. CDR1 SNHLY and CDR2 FYNNEI come from the germline V gene. This CDR3 region has 15 residues. The CDR3 DNA reads TGTGCCAGCCGACAGGGAGGTATAAGCAATCAGCCCCAGCATTTT. As protein: CASRQGGISNQPQHF.

The chain links TRBV9 to TRBJ2-7; weak D call: TRBD2 (5 bases). This CDR3 has 12 residues. The germline V gene encodes CDR1 SGDLS and CDR2 YYNGEE. The V end lost 4 bases, the J end lost 4 bases, and 9 bases lay between the germline ends. CDR3 in DNA: TGTGCCAGCAGCCCGACGGGGTACGAGCAGTACTTC. This translates into CASSPTGYEQYF.

The rearrangement joins TRBV5-4 to TRBJ2-1; D unclear. CDR3 length: 11 residues. The ends were cut back, 0 bases at V and 7 bases at J, with 2 bases in the middle. CDR1 SGHNT and CDR2 YYREEE come from the germline V gene (reference sequence). CDR3 coding DNA: TGTGCCAGCAGCTTGGCTAATGAGCAGTTCTTC. Amino acid sequence: CASSLANEQFF.

V and J are TRBV28 and TRBJ1-5; D is uncertain. The V and J ends lost 6 bases and 3 bases respectively, with 6 bases between them. This CDR3 is 12 amino acids long. Germline CDR1 is MDHEN and CDR2 is SYDVKM. For the CDR3, the DNA is TGTGCCAGCAGCGGAATCAATCAGCCCCAGCATTTT. This gives the protein CASSGINQPQHF. Filled out from reference TRBV28 and TRBJ1-5, the complete variable domain reads DVKVTQSSRYLVKRTGEKVFLECVQDMDHENMFWYRQDPGLGLRLIYFSYDVKMKEKGDIPEGYSVSREKKERFSLILESASTNQTSMYLCASSGINQPQHFGDGTRLSIL.

The rearrangement joins TRBV4-1 to TRBJ2-5; the match to TRBD1 covers 11 bases. The junction had 7 bases not matched to a gene; V was cut back by 5 bases and J by 5 bases. CDR1 MGHRA and CDR2 YSYEKL come from the germline V gene. CDR3 length: 15 residues. The CDR3 nucleotides are TGCGCCAGCAGCTCCGGGACAGGGGGAGGGGAGACCCAGTACTTC. Its protein product is CASSSGTGGGETQYF.

This chain uses TRBV21-1 with TRBJ1-3. TRBV21-1 constitutes a pseudogene. CDR3 length: 13 amino acids. The CDR3 nucleotides are TGTGCCAGCCGGAGGGGCCCTGGAAACACCATATATTTT. It specifies CASRRGPGNTIYF.

J is TRBJ1-5 and V is TRBV19; D perhaps matches TRBD1 (6 bases). Germline V gene lookup returns CDR1 LNHDA and CDR2 SQIVND (reference sequence). The CDR3 runs 12 residues. The V end was cut by 11 bases, the J end by 9 bases, with 17 bases between. The CDR3: CAGGQGLWPQHF. CDR3 sequence (DNA): TGTGCCGGGGGACAAGGGCTATGGCCCCAGCATTTT.

This sequence joins TRBV9 and TRBJ2-2; 8 bases are shared with TRBD2. The trim removed 5 bases at V and 5 bases at J, leaving 14 bases unmatched. This CDR3 has 17 residues. CDR1 and CDR2 (germline): SGDLS, YYNGEE. CDR3 bases: TGTGCCAGCAGGGAGCCCCCTACGGGGGGGCTGACCGGGGAGCTGTTTTTT. Translation gives CASREPPTGGLTGELFF.

This sequence joins TRBV7-9 and TRBJ2-7; TRBD2 aligns across 8 bases. There are 14 residues in the CDR3. CDR1 SEHNR and CDR2 FQNEAQ come from the germline V gene (reference sequence). V gave up 7 bases and J gave up 3 bases; unmatched junction bases: 8. CDR3 loop: CASTLGGAVYEQYF. Written as DNA, the CDR3 is TGTGCCAGCACCCTCGGGGGGGCCGTCTACGAGCAGTACTTC. Full variable domain (rest looked up from reference TRBV7-9 and TRBJ2-7): DTGVSQNPRHKITKRGQNVTFRCDPISEHNRLYWYRQTLGQGPEFLTYFQNEAQLEKSRLLSDRFSAERPKGSFSTLEIQRTEQGDSAMYLCASTLGGAVYEQYFGPGTRLTVT.

The J gene is TRBJ2-1, the V gene TRBV6-5, with 7 nucleotides matching TRBD1. Per the germline V gene, CDR1 is MNHEY and CDR2 is SVGAGI. CDR3 length equals 15 residues. Trimming at V came to 6 bases and at J to 4 bases, leaving 9 bases not matched to a gene. The CDR3 protein is CASRRDSDLYNEQFF. The CDR3 DNA sequence: TGTGCCAGCAGGAGGGACAGTGACTTATACAATGAGCAGTTCTTC.

The chain has TRBV7-6 and TRBJ1-1; 9 bases agree with TRBD1. Germline V gives CDR1 SGHVS, CDR2 FNYEAQ. CDR3 size: 15 residues. V shed 5 bases and J 4 bases; nucleotides not matched to a gene: 8. This CDR3 is CASSLRTGVATEAFF. The CDR3 bases are TGTGCCAGCAGCCTCAGGACAGGGGTGGCCACTGAAGCTTTCTTT. The full variable domain, rest sourced from reference TRBV7-6 and TRBJ1-1, is GAGVSQSPRYKVTKRGQDVALRCDPISGHVSLYWYRQALGQGPEFLTYFNYEAQQDKSGLPNDRFSAERPEGSISTLTIQRTEQRDSAMYRCASSLRTGVATEAFFGQGTRLTVV.

The chain has TRBV7-8 and TRBJ1-5, with D uncertain. CDR1 is SGHVS, CDR2 FQNEAQ, per germline. This CDR3 spans 17 amino acids. V was trimmed by 2 bases and J by 2 bases, leaving 16 bases between them. CDR3 bases: TGTGCCAGCAGCTTACCCGGGCCCTCTGCCCGCAATCAGCCCCAGCATTTT. Amino acids: CASSLPGPSARNQPQHF. Complete variable domain (other parts from reference TRBV7-8 and TRBJ1-5): GAGVSQSPRYKVAKRGQDVALRCDPISGHVSLFWYQQALGQGPEFLTYFQNEAQLDKSGLPSDRFFAERPEGSVSTLKIQRTQQEDSAVYLCASSLPGPSARNQPQHFGDGTRLSIL.

The rearrangement links TRBV7-3 to TRBJ1-1; D call uncertain. Trimming took 5 bases from V and 4 from J, leaving 11 bases between them. CDR1 is SGHTA, CDR2 FQGTGA, per germline. The CDR3 sequence is 13 residues long. The CDR3 here is CASSPFGSTEAFF. The CDR3 DNA follows: TGTGCCAGCAGCCCCTTCGGGAGCACTGAAGCTTTCTTT.

V and J are TRBV4-2 and TRBJ2-7; D assignment may be TRBD1 or TRBD2 (7 bases each). The CDR3 extends over 14 amino acids. V was pared by 3 bases and J by 4 bases, with 13 bases between. Germline V lookup: CDR1 LGHNA, CDR2 YNFKEQ. CDR3 loop: CASSHRRGGYEQYF. As DNA, the CDR3 is TGTGCCAGCAGCCACCGCAGGGGGGGGTACGAGCAGTACTTC.

The chain has TRBV28 and TRBJ1-1; D gene ambiguous. This CDR3 has 15 amino acids. Germline CDR1 and CDR2: MDHEN and SYDVKM. V lost 3 bases and J lost 0, with 11 bases in between. CDR3 in amino acids: CASSFGRLMNTEAFF. In nucleotides, the CDR3 is TGTGCCAGCAGTTTTGGACGGCTTATGAACACTGAAGCTTTCTTT.

Only a few counts were recorded for this clone. The chain carries TRBV12-5 and TRBJ2-1, with D unresolved. CDR3 length: 12 residues. The V gene lost 3 bases and the J gene lost 8 bases, with 8 bases spanning the gap. In germline, CDR1 is LGHNT, CDR2 FRNRAP. In DNA, the CDR3 is TGTGCTAGTGGTTTTGTGGGCGATGAGCAGTTCTTC. Protein: CASGFVGDEQFF. Full variable domain (rest looked up from reference TRBV12-5 and TRBJ2-1): DARVTQTPRHKVTEMGQEVTMRCQPILGHNTVFWYRQTMMQGLELLAYFRNRAPLDDSGMPKDRFSAEMPDATLATLKIQPSEPRDSAVYFCASGFVGDEQFFGPGTRLTVL.

The chain combines TRBV28 with TRBJ1-1; possible D gene TRBD1, 6 bases. The CDR3 loop spans 14 amino acids. Trimming took off 6 bases at V and 3 bases at J, with 14 bases between the two ends. The germline CDR1 and CDR2 sequences are MDHEN and SYDVKM. The CDR3 here is CASREGGGDTEAFF. In DNA form, the CDR3 reads TGTGCCAGCAGGGAAGGGGGGGGAGACACTGAAGCTTTCTTT. Full variable domain (remainder filled in from reference TRBV28 and TRBJ1-1): DVKVTQSSRYLVKRTGEKVFLECVQDMDHENMFWYRQDPGLGLRLIYFSYDVKMKEKGDIPEGYSVSREKKERFSLILESASTNQTSMYLCASREGGGDTEAFFGQGTRLTVV.

The rearrangement joins TRBV28 to TRBJ2-3, with D tentatively TRBD1 (6 bases). This CDR3 region has 17 residues. CDR1 MDHEN and CDR2 SYDVKM come from the germline V gene. V dropped 6 bases and J dropped 1 base, with 20 bases sitting between them. The CDR3 DNA reads as TGTGCCAGCAGCAATCCTCAGGGGAAAGTAGGCACAGATACGCAGTATTTT. It codes for CASSNPQGKVGTDTQYF.

The chain combines TRBV19 with TRBJ1-6, with 8 bases matching TRBD1. The CDR3 runs 16 residues. CDR1 and CDR2 from the germline V gene are LNHDA and SQIVND (reference sequence). V shed 5 bases, J shed 3 bases, and the junction held 6 bases outside the gene matches. CDR3 nucleotide sequence: TGTGCCAGTAGTTCCGACAGGGGAGGCTATAATTCACCCCTCCACTTT. Residues: CASSSDRGGYNSPLHF.

The count of this clone is one. J is TRBJ1-2 and V is TRBV9; no clear D gene. The CDR3 spans 16 residues. V was trimmed by 3 bases and J by 0 bases, leaving 15 bases between them. CDR1 and CDR2 (germline): SGDLS, YYNGEE. This CDR3 is CASSAPVGRANYGYTF. CDR3 DNA: TGTGCCAGCAGCGCCCCGGTCGGCAGAGCTAACTATGGCTACACCTTC.

This clone appeared once. The J gene is TRBJ1-6, the V gene TRBV6-1; no clear D. Per germline, CDR1 MNHNS and CDR2 SASEGT. Trimming stripped 3 bases from V and 0 bases from J, with 9 bases between. This CDR3 contains 16 residues. The DNA for the CDR3 is TGTGCCAGCAGTGAGACGGTGATCTCCTATAATTCACCCCTCCACTTT. Its protein product is CASSETVISYNSPLHF.

This rearrangement joins TRBV28 to TRBJ2-7, with TRBD1 matching over 9 bases. V lost 4 bases, J lost 3 bases, and 1 base stayed unmatched. The CDR3 is 13 amino acids. In germline, CDR1 is MDHEN, CDR2 SYDVKM. This chain's CDR3 is CASSWGQGYEQYF. Here the CDR3 DNA reads TGTGCCAGCAGTTGGGGACAGGGCTACGAGCAGTACTTC.

The chain recombines TRBV5-6 with TRBJ2-7, with 7 bases fitting TRBD1. Germline CDR1 is SGHDT and CDR2 is YYEEEE. This CDR3 comprises 13 residues. V trimming: 4 bases; J trimming: 4 bases; junction bases outside the gene matches: 5. The CDR3, as DNA: TGTGCCAGCAGCCGGGGACAGTTGTACGAGCAGTACTTC. Amino acid sequence: CASSRGQLYEQYF.